Each of the 19 T cell receptor beta chains below was sequenced from the same sample in a study of T cell repertoires in cytomegalovirus infection. Each CDR3 protein is one row after TCRdb ran MiXCR on the reads. Among about 310,000 distinct CDR3 sequences listed, roughly 15% were seen once. Sequencing was done on a sample of PBMCs. The receptors come from a human donor in good health (CMV status not recorded). Some clones in this sample may be carry-over from other donors' samples.

This clonotype appeared many times. CDR3 loop: CASSSNTDTQYF. CDR3 nucleotides: TGTGCCAGCAGCTCAAACACAGATACGCAGTATTTT. This chain links TRBV7-2 with TRBJ2-3; no clear D gene. Germline V CDR1 and CDR2: SGHTA, FQGNSA. There are 12 residues in the CDR3. Trimming removed 4 bases from V and 2 bases from J, with 4 bases in between.

The chain recombines TRBV6-1 with TRBJ2-3; weak D call: TRBD2 (6 bases). The CDR3 consists of 15 residues. Between the trimmed V and J ends, which lost 8 bases and 0 bases, there was a span of 15 bases. CDR1 and CDR2 (germline): MNHNS, SASEGT. The CDR3 region is CASGLRGSSTDTQYF. In DNA form, the CDR3 reads TGTGCCAGCGGACTAAGAGGTTCTAGCACAGATACGCAGTATTTT.

This clonotype showed up many times. The V call is TRBV20-1, the J call TRBJ2-1; 11 nucleotides align to TRBD2. The germline V gene encodes CDR1 DFQATT and CDR2 SNEGSKA (reference sequence). The V segment lost 6 bases and the J segment 9 bases; nucleotides outside the gene matches: 13. This CDR3 is built from 15 residues. The CDR3 coding sequence is TGCAGTGCCCCGGCTAGCGGGGGGATATCGGGTGAGCAGTTCTTC. Its translation is CSAPASGGISGEQFF.

This clonotype was detected ten times or more. The chain recombines TRBV6-2 or TRBV6-3 with TRBJ1-5; maybe TRBD1 (5 bases). Trimming shortened V by 8 bases and J by 12 bases, and 26 bases separated the two germline ends. The germline gives CDR1 MNHEY, CDR2 SVGEGT. The CDR3 is 15 residues long. CDR3 bases: TGTGCCAGCGGCGGACAATACCCCCCGGTGGAGAGCCAGCATTTT. It is translated as CASGGQYPPVESQHF.

This chain links TRBV12-3 or TRBV12-4 with TRBJ1-2; D is perhaps TRBD1 (5 bases). The V end was cut by 7 bases, the J end by 3 bases, with 12 bases between. The CDR3 is 13 residues long. CDR3 sequence (DNA): TGTGCCAGCACCCTTGGGGGGTACTATGGCTACACCTTC. Its translation is CASTLGGYYGYTF.

J is TRBJ1-5 and V is TRBV12-3 or TRBV12-4; D is undetermined. Trimming cost V 7 bases and J 5 bases, with 12 bases left between them. CDR3 length equals 13 residues. CDR3: CASTFEEDQPQHF. CDR3 DNA sequence: TGTGCCAGCACCTTCGAAGAGGATCAGCCCCAGCATTTT.

The genes are TRBV20-1 and TRBJ1-2; TRBD1 agrees at 7 bases. CDR1 is DFQATT and CDR2 is SNEGSKA in the germline V gene (reference sequence). The CDR3 totals 15 residues. V shed 0 bases, J shed 3 bases, and the junction held 7 bases outside the gene matches. As DNA, the CDR3 is TGCAGTGCTAGAGACTACCGGGACAGTCACTATGGCTACACCTTC. Its protein is CSARDYRDSHYGYTF.

This clonotype was counted many times. The chain joins TRBV7-8 to TRBJ2-4, with D perhaps matching TRBD2 (5 bases). The length of the CDR3 is 13 residues. Trimming took off 5 bases at V and 7 bases at J, with 12 bases between the two ends. CDR1 and CDR2 (germline): SGHVS, FQNEAQ. CDR3 in DNA: TGTGCCAGCAGCCCCTGGGGAGCTAACATTCAGTACTTC. Translating it yields CASSPWGANIQYF. Full variable domain (remainder filled in from reference TRBV7-8 and TRBJ2-4): GAGVSQSPRYKVAKRGQDVALRCDPISGHVSLFWYQQALGQGPEFLTYFQNEAQLDKSGLPSDRFFAERPEGSVSTLKIQRTQQEDSAVYLCASSPWGANIQYFGAGTRLSVL.

This clonotype came up many times. This rearrangement joins TRBV7-9 to TRBJ2-5; D unresolved. V lost 0 bases and J 5 bases, leaving 10 bases between the germline ends. The CDR3 extends over 14 amino acids. Looked up from germline, CDR1 is SEHNR and CDR2 is FQNEAQ (reference sequence). CDR3 nucleotides: TGTGCCAGCAGCTTAGCGCGAGATAGCGAGACCCAGTACTTC. Encoded protein: CASSLARDSETQYF.

The rearrangement links TRBV4-2 to TRBJ1-6; D may be TRBD1 (5 bases). CDR1 is LGHNA and CDR2 is YNFKEQ in the germline V gene. The CDR3 is made up of 16 amino acids. V was trimmed by 4 bases and J by 5 bases, leaving 15 bases between them. The CDR3 DNA reads as TGTGCCAGCAGCCCCAGGCCAGGGTCGGATAATTCACCCCTCCACTTT. Its translation is CASSPRPGSDNSPLHF.

This clonotype appeared many times. The V and J genes are TRBV5-4 and TRBJ1-4, with 7 positions matching TRBD1. Germline CDR1 is SGHNT and CDR2 is YYREEE (reference sequence). The V and J ends lost 4 bases and 0 bases, in that order; junction bases with no gene match: 6. There are 16 residues in the CDR3. CDR3 nucleotide sequence: TGTGCCAGCAGCCTCGGGACAGCCGCAACTAATGAAAAACTGTTTTTT. It translates to CASSLGTAATNEKLFF.

This chain links TRBV20-1 with TRBJ1-2; 7 positions match TRBD1. V lost 6 bases and J lost 6; bases outside the gene matches: 13. The CDR3 runs to 14 residues. CDR1 and CDR2 (germline): DFQATT, SNEGSKA (reference sequence). This CDR3 reads CSAHGQDGQDGYTF. The DNA for the CDR3 is TGCAGTGCCCACGGACAGGACGGTCAGGATGGCTACACCTTC.

This clonotype was counted between two and nine times. The rearrangement uses TRBV5-1 and TRBJ2-7, with D possibly being TRBD1 (6 bases). The CDR3 extends over 15 amino acids. Germline V gene lookup returns CDR1 SGHRS and CDR2 YFSETQ. V was clipped by 4 bases and J by 7 bases, with 21 bases between them. The CDR3 reads CASSPIQGGFGEQYF. Written as DNA, the CDR3 is TGCGCCAGCAGCCCGATCCAAGGGGGATTCGGGGAGCAGTACTTC.

This clonotype occurred many times. The junction departs from germline at one end; a sequencing error may be responsible. The rearrangement joins TRBV5-1 to TRBJ1-1, with 8 bases aligning to TRBD1. CDR3 length: 14 amino acids. Germline V lookup: CDR1 SGHRS, CDR2 YFSETQ. The CDR3 sequence is CASSRDRGNTEAFF. CDR3 DNA: TGTGCCAGCAGCCGCGACAGGGGGAACACTGAAGCTTTCTTT.

This rearrangement joins TRBV20-1 to TRBJ2-7, with TRBD2 matching over 11 bases. J was trimmed by 0 bases and V by 5 bases; bases with no gene match: 3. The germline CDR1 and CDR2 sequences are DFQATT and SNEGSKA (reference sequence). The CDR3 length is 14 residues. CDR3 sequence reads: CSAALAGGSYEQYF. CDR3 sequence (DNA): TGCAGTGCTGCTCTAGCGGGGGGCTCCTACGAGCAGTACTTC.

This clonotype occurred a few times. This sequence joins TRBV29-1 and TRBJ2-2; D uncertain. Trimming removed 4 bases at V and 6 bases at J, with 9 bases between. The CDR3 is made up of 12 amino acids. Germline V gene sequence: CDR1 SQVTM, CDR2 ANQGSEA. The CDR3 bases are TGCAGCGTTGTAGAGGAACCCGGGGAGCTGTTTTTT. It codes for CSVVEEPGELFF.

The chain employs TRBV19 and TRBJ1-1; D call uncertain. The CDR3 runs 13 residues. V lost 6 bases, J lost 0 bases, and 8 bases lay in between. The germline CDR1 and CDR2 sequences are LNHDA and SQIVND (reference sequence). The CDR3 here is CASRRVMNTEAFF. As DNA, the CDR3 is TGTGCCAGTAGAAGGGTGATGAACACTGAAGCTTTCTTT. Filled out from reference TRBV19 and TRBJ1-1, the complete variable domain reads DGGITQSPKYLFRKEGQNVTLSCEQNLNHDAMYWYRQDPGQGLRLIYYSQIVNDFQKGDIAEGYSVSREKKESFPLTVTSAQKNPTAFYLCASRRVMNTEAFFGQGTRLTVV.

V and J are TRBV15 and TRBJ1-4; D remains ambiguous. Trimming left V 0 bases short and J 0 bases short, with 5 bases between. The CDR3 runs to 15 residues. Germline lookup yields CDR1 LNHNV and CDR2 YYDKDF (reference sequence). CDR3 amino acids: CATSRDRATNEKLFF. In DNA, the CDR3 is TGTGCCACCAGCAGAGACAGAGCAACTAATGAAAAACTGTTTTTT.

CDR3 in amino acids: CASSNPGRGEQYF. The DNA of the CDR3 is TGTGCCAGCAGCAATCCCGGCAGGGGCGAGCAGTACTTC. V and J are TRBV7-9 and TRBJ2-7; maybe TRBD1 (6 bases). Germline assignment: CDR1 SEHNR and CDR2 FQNEAQ (reference sequence). Trimming took 5 bases from V and 6 from J, leaving 14 bases between them. CDR3 size: 13 residues.